This T cell receptor beta chain is from a study of blood T cell repertoires in COVID-19. Whole-study context: PBMCs, B-cell-depleted T cells, or T cells were the source of the cDNA or gDNA that made up the material.

The study assigned cohorts using participant-reported clinical history. Donors of Cohort 3 who recovered were those that had two negative PCRs, clearance, or symptom resolution. In the authors' workflow: Amplification of reference gene primers was used by the study to estimate nucleated cell counts. Assay used: immunoSEQ multiplex PCR; TCRdb lists only in-frame clones, some missing. V, J and clone size are those of that table, while D and trimming were read from the DNA. The sample has roughly 500,000 clones, roughly 90% seen once. Per germline, CDR1 LNHNV and CDR2 YYDKDF (reference sequence). Trimming took off 3 bases at V and 2 bases at J, with 17 bases between the two ends. The CDR3 spans 17 residues.

The chain joins TRBV15 to TRBJ1-5; tentatively, D is TRBD1 (6 bases). Source material: PBMCs or T cells enriched from blood (not recorded which). The TCR sequence derives from a middle-aged woman who had recovered from COVID-19. CDR3 amino acids: CATSRWGLTGGNQPQHF. The DNA for the CDR3 is TGTGCCACCAGCAGGTGGGGCCTGACAGGCGGCAATCAGCCCCAGCATTTT.